These 5 T cell receptor beta chains share one sample of origin, sequenced in a study of cytomegalovirus exposure and HLA in healthy donors (dated by TCRdb to 2015 to 2018). Library creation used the immunoSEQ multiplex PCR assay. For the multiplex PCR, a mixture combining 60 forward primers for TCR Vbeta segments and 13 reverse primers for TCR Jbeta segments was used. TCRdb provides this immuneACCESS table in a form limited to in-frame rearrangements. Some clones are lacking; in checked studies, under half of them reflect an unresolved V gene, and why the rest are absent is not known. A total of 150,000 to 200,000 clones appear in this sample, around 76% of them only once. The ten biggest clones cover about 1.9% of the sample. The sample was PBMCs. Receptors were obtained from a female donor in good health and CMV-seronegative.

As DNA, the CDR3 is TGTGCCAGTAGTTCGACAGGGGGGGGTTACGAGCAGTACTTC. Its protein product is CASSSTGGGYEQYF. The chain combines TRBV19 with TRBJ2-7; 9 nucleotides align to TRBD1. Germline V gene data show CDR1 as LNHDA and CDR2 as SQIVND (reference sequence). Losses at the gene ends were 5 bases for V and 4 bases for J; bases not matched to a gene: 6. The CDR3 spans 14 residues.

The chain recombines TRBV5-1 with TRBJ1-3; 7 positions agree with TRBD1. Trimming removed 3 bases from V and 1 base from J; junction bases left unmatched: 10. The CDR3 spans 17 residues. CDR1 is SGHRS, CDR2 YFSETQ, per germline. This CDR3 reads CASSSRQGGGSGNTIYF. For the CDR3, the DNA is TGCGCCAGCAGCTCAAGACAGGGCGGCGGGTCTGGAAACACCATATATTTT.

The chain combines TRBV5-1 with TRBJ2-5, with D tentatively TRBD1 (8 bases). The DNA matches TRBJ2-7 better at its end, which makes the J call doubtful. CDR1 is SGHRS and CDR2 is YFSETQ in the germline V gene. This CDR3 has 16 amino acids. CDR3 loop: CASSFGQGAGAYEQYF. As DNA, the CDR3 is TGCGCCAGCAGCTTCGGCCAGGGGGCGGGGGCCTACGAGCAGTACTTC.

This chain links TRBV19 with TRBJ1-1; 8 bases match TRBD1. Trimming cost V 7 bases and J 2 bases; bases outside gene matches: 18. The CDR3 is made up of 18 amino acids. Germline loops: CDR1 LNHDA, CDR2 SQIVND (reference sequence). In nucleotides, the CDR3 is TGTGCCAGTACCCGGAAGGGACAGGCGGGCTACCGAAACACTGAAGCTTTCTTT. This encodes CASTRKGQAGYRNTEAFF.

The chain uses TRBV2 and TRBJ1-2; TRBD1 is a possible D gene (5 bases). The V gene lost 5 bases and the J gene lost 6 bases, with 13 bases spanning the gap. This CDR3 is 13 amino acids long. The germline V gene has CDR1 SNHLY and CDR2 FYNNEI. In nucleotides, the CDR3 is TGTGCCAGCAGTCCCAGGGTTGCGGATGGCTACACCTTC. Protein product: CASSPRVADGYTF.